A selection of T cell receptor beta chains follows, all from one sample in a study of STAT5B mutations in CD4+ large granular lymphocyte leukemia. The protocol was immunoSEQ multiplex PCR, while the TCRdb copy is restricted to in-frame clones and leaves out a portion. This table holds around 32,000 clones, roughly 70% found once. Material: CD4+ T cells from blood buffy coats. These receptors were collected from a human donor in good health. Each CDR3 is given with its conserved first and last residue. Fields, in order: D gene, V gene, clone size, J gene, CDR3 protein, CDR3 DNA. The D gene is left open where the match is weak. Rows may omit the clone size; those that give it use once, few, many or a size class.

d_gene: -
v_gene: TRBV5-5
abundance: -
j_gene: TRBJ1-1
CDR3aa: CASSWALEGEAFF
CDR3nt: TGTGCCAGCAGCTGGGCCTTGGAAGGAGAAGCTTTCTTT

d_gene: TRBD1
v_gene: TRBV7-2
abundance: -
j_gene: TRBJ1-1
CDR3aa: CASSLINRGGSEAFF
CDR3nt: TGTGCCAGCAGCTTAATTAACAGGGGAGGGTCTGAAGCTTTCTTT

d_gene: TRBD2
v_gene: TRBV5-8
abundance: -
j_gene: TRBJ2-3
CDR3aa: CASSLAGVIADTQYF
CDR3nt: TGTGCCAGCAGCTTAGCGGGGGTGATCGCAGATACGCAGTATTTT

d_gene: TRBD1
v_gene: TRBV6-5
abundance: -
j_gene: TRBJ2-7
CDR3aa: CASNGQGVPYEQYF
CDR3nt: TGTGCCAGCAACGGACAGGGGGTACCCTACGAGCAGTACTTC

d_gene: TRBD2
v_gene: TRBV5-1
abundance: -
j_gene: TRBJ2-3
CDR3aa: CASSRGGANTDTQYF
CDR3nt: TGCGCCAGCAGCCGCGGGGGGGCGAACACAGATACGCAGTATTTT

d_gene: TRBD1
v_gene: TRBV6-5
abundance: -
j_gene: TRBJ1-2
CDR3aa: CASSYDRVDGYTF
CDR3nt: TGTGCCAGCAGTTACGACAGGGTGGATGGCTACACCTTC

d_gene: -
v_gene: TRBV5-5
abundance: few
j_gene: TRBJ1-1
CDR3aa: CASSLRGVNTEAFF
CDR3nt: TGTGCCAGCAGCTTAAGGGGCGTGAACACTGAAGCTTTCTTT

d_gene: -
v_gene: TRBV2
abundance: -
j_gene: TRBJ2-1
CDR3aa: CASRARVRGNEQFF
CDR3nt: TGTGCCAGCAGGGCTAGGGTGAGAGGCAATGAGCAGTTCTTC

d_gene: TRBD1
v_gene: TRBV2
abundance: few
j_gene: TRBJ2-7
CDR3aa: CASRRGGTVSYEQYF
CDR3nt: TGTGCCAGCAGGAGAGGTGGGACAGTATCCTACGAGCAGTACTTC

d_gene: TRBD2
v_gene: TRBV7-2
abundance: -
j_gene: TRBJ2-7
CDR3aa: CASSLDASGGAYEQYF
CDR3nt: TGTGCCAGCAGCTTAGATGCTAGCGGGGGGGCCTACGAGCAGTACTTC

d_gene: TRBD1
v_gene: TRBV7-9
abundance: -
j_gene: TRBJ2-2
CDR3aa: CASRIDKGARVGELFF
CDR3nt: TGTGCCAGCAGGATTGATAAGGGGGCAAGGGTCGGGGAGCTGTTTTTT

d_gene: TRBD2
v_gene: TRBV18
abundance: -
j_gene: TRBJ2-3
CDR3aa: CASSPLPSGGETYF
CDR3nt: TGTGCCAGCTCACCACTTCCTAGCGGGGGGGAGACGTATTTT

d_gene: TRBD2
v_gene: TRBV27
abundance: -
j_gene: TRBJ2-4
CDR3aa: CASSPAGAKNIQYF
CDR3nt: TGTGCCAGCAGTCCAGCGGGGGCGAAAAACATTCAGTACTTC

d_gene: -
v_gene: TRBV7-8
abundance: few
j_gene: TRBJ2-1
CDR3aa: CASSSGYSSYNEQFF
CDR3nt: TGTGCCAGTTCCTCGGGGTACAGCTCCTACAATGAGCAGTTCTTC

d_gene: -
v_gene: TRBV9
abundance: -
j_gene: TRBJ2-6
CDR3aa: CASSVAGAGANVLTF
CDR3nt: TGTGCCAGCAGCGTAGCGGGGGCTGGGGCCAACGTCCTGACTTTC

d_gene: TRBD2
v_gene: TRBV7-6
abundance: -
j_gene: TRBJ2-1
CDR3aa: CASSLDTPGGYYNEQFF
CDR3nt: TGTGCCAGCAGCTTAGATACTCCGGGGGGGTACTACAATGAGCAGTTCTTC

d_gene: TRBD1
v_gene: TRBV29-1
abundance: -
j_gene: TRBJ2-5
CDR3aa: CSVEGTGGVETQYF
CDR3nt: TGCAGCGTTGAAGGGACAGGGGGCGTAGAGACCCAGTACTTC

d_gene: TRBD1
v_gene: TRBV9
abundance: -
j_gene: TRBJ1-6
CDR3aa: CASTRGGQGVNSPLHF
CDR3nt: TGTGCCAGCACTCGGGGCGGACAGGGGGTAAATTCACCCCTCCACTTT

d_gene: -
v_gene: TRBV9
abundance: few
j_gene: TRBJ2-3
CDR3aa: CASSRDNTDTQYF
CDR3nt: TGTGCCAGCAGCAGGGACAACACAGATACGCAGTATTTT

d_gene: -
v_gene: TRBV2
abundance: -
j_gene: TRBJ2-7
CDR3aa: CACRAEGSTYEQYF
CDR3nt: TGTGCCTGTAGGGCGGAGGGATCGACCTACGAGCAGTACTTC

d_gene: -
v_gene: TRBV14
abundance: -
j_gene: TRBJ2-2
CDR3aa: CASSYLGGLTGELFF
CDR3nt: TGTGCCAGCAGCTACTTGGGGGGCCTTACCGGGGAGCTGTTTTTT

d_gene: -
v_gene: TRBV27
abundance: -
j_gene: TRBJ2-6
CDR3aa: CASSFGRVPGANVLTF
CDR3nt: TGTGCCAGCAGTTTTGGTAGGGTCCCTGGGGCCAACGTCCTGACTTTC

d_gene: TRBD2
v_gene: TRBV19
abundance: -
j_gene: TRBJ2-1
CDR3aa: CASSLERGSLGEQFF
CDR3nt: TGTGCCAGTAGTTTGGAGCGGGGGAGTCTCGGGGAGCAGTTCTTC

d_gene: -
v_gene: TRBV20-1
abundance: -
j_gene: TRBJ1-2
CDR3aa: CSAANYGYTF
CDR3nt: TGCAGTGCAGCTAACTATGGCTACACCTTC

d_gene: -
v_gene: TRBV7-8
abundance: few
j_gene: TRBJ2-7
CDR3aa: CASSLMQASYEQYF
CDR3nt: TGTGCCAGCAGCTTAATGCAGGCCTCCTACGAGCAGTACTTC

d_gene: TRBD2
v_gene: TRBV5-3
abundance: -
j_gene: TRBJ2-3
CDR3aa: CARSPVRETSGGISGFVTQYF
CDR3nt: TGTGCCAGAAGCCCCGTTCGAGAGACTAGCGGGGGGATCTCCGGTTTTGTTACGCAGTATTTT

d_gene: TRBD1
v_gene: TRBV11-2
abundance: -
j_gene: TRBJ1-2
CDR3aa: CASSYQGQFNYGYTF
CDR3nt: TGTGCCAGCAGCTACCAGGGACAGTTTAACTATGGCTACACCTTC

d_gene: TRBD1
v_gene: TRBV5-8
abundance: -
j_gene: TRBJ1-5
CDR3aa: CASGTGGVSNQPQHF
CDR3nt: TGTGCCAGCGGGACAGGGGGCGTCTCCAATCAGCCCCAGCATTTT

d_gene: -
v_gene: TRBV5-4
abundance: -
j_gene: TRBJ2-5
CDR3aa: CASSDAGAQETQYF
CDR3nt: TGTGCCAGCAGCGATGCGGGGGCCCAAGAGACCCAGTACTTC

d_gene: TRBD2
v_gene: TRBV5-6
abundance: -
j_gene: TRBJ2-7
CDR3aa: CASSPLTSGVAYEQYF
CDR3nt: TGTGCCAGCAGCCCTTTGACTAGCGGGGTAGCCTACGAGCAGTACTTC

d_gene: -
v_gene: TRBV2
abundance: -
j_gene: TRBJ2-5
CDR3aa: CASSGGARETQYF
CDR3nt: TGTGCCAGCAGTGGAGGGGCTCGGGAGACCCAGTACTTC

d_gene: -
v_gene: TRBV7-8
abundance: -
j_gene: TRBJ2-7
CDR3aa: CASSSFDFSYEQYF
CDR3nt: TGTGCCAGCAGCTCCTTTGATTTCTCCTACGAGCAGTACTTC

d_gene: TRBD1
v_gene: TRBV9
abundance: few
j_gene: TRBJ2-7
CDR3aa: CASSGDRGGAYEQYF
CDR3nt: TGTGCCAGCAGCGGTGACAGGGGGGGAGCCTACGAGCAGTACTTC

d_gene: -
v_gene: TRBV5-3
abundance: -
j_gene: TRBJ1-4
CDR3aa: CARSLGGGPEKLFF
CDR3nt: TGTGCCAGAAGCTTGGGAGGTGGGCCTGAAAAACTGTTTTTT

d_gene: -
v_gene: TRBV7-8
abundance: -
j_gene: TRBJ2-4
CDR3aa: CASSSGPKNIQYF
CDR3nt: TGTGCCAGCAGCTCGGGACCGAAAAACATTCAGTACTTC

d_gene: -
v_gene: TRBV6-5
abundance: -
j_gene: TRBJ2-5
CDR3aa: CASSPLGSLKETQYF
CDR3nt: TGTGCCAGCAGTCCCTTGGGCAGTTTGAAAGAGACCCAGTACTTC

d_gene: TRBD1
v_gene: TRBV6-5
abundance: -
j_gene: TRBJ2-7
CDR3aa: CATWTGGYEQYF
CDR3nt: TGTGCCACCTGGACAGGGGGCTACGAGCAGTACTTC

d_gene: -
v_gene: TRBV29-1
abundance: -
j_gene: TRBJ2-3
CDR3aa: CSVGLTDTQYF
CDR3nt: TGCAGCGTTGGCCTCACAGATACGCAGTATTTT

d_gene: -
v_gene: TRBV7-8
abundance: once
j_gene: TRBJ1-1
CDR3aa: CASSLGGRNTEAFF
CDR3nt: TGTGCCAGCAGCTTAGGAGGCAGAAACACTGAAGCTTTCTTT

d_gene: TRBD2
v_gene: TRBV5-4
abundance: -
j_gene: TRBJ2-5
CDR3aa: CASSLTSGGARETQYF
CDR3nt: TGTGCCAGCAGCCTCACTAGCGGGGGGGCGCGAGAGACCCAGTACTTC

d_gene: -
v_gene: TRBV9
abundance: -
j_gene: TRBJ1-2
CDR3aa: CASSYGQSINYGYTF
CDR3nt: TGTGCCAGCAGCTACGGACAGAGCATTAACTATGGCTACACCTTC

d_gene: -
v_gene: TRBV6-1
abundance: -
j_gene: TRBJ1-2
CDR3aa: CASSAVAGAGNYGYTF
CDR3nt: TGTGCCAGCAGTGCTGTGGCGGGGGCTGGTAACTATGGCTACACCTTC

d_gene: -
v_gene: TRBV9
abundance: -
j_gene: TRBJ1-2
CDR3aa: CASSVEGGGLYGYTF
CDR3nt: TGTGCCAGCAGCGTAGAGGGGGGGGGACTCTATGGCTACACCTTC

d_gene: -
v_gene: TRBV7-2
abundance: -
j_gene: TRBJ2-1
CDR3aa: CASSLAMASSYNEQFF
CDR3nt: TGTGCCAGCAGCTTAGCCATGGCTAGCTCGTACAATGAGCAGTTCTTC

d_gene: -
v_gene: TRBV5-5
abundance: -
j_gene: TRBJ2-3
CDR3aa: CASSPAGTDTQYF
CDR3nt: TGTGCCAGCAGCCCCGCCGGCACAGATACGCAGTATTTT